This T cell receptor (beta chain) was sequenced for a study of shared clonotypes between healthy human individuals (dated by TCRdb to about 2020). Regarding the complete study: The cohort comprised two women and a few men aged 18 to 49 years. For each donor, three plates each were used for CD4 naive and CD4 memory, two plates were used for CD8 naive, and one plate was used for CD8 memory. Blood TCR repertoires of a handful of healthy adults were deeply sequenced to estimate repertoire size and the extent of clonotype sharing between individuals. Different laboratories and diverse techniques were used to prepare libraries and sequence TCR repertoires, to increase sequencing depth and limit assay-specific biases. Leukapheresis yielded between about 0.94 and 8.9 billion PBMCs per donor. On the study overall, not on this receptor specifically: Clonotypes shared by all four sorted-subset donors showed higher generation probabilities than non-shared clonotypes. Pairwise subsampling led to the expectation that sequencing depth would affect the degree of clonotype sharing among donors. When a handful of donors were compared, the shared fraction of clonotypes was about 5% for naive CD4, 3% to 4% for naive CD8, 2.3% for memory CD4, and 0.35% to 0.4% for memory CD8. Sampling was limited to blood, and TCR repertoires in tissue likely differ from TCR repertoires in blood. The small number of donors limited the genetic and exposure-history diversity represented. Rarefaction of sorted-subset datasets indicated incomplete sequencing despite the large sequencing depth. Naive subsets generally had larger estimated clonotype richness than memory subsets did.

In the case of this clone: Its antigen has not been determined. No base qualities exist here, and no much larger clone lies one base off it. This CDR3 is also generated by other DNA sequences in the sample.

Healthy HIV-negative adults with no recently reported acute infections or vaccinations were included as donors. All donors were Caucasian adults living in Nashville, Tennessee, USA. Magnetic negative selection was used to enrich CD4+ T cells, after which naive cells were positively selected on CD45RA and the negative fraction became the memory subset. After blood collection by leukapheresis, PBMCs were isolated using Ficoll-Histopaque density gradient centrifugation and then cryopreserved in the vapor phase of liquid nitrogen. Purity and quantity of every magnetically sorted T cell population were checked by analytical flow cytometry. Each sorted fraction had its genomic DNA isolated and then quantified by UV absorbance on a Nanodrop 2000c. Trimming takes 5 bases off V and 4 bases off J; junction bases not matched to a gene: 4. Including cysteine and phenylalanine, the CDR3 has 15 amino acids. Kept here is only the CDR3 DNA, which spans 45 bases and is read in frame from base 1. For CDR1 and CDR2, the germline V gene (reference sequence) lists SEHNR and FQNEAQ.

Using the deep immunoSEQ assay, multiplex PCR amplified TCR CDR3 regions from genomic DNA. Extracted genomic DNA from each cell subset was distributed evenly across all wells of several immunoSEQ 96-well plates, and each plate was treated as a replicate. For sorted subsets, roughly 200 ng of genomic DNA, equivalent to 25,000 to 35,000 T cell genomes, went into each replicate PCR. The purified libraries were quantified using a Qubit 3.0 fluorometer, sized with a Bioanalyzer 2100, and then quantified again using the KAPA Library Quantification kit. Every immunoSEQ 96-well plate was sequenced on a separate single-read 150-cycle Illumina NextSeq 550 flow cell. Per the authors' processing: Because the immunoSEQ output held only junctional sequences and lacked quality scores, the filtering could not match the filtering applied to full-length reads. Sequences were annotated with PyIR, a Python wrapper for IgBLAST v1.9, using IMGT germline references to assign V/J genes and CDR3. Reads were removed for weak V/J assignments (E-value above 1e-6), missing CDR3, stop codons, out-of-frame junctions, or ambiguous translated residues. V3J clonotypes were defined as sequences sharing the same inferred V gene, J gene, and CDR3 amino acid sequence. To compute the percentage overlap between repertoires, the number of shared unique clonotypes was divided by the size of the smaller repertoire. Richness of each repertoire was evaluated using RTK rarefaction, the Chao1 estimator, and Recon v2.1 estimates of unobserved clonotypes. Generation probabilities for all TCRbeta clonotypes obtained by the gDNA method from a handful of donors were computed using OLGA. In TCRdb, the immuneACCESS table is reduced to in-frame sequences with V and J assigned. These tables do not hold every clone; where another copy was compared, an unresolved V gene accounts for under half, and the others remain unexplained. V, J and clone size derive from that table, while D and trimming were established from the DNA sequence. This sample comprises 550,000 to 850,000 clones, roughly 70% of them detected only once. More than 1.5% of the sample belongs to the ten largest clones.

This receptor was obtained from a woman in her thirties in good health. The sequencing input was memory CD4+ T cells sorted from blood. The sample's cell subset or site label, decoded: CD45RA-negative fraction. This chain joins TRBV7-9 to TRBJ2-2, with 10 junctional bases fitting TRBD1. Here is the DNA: TGTGCCAGCAGCCAAGGACAGGGGGGCACCGGGGAGCTGTTTTTT. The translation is CASSQGQGGTGELFF.